This T cell receptor beta chain was observed in a study of blood T cell repertoires in COVID-19. Trimming pared 2 bases from V and 12 bases from J, leaving 23 bases between. This CDR3 region has 16 residues. Germline V gene data show CDR1 as SGHDN and CDR2 as FVKESK. Data came from immunoSEQ multiplex PCR; TCRdb stores just in-frame clones and leaves some out. Found here are about 380,000 clones, more than 70% of them singletons; the top ten hold 1% to 1.5%. The receptor was isolated from a young man who had recovered from COVID-19. This chain links TRBV14 with TRBJ2-1; D might be TRBD1 (8 bases). Sequencing was performed on PBMCs or T cells enriched from blood (not recorded which). DNA of the CDR3: TGTGCCAGCAGCCAAAGCGGGACAGGAGATATCTATGGGCAGTTCTTC. This sequence encodes CASSQSGTGDIYGQFF. Based on the CDR3 plus reference TRBV14 and TRBJ2-1, the full variable domain is EAGVTQFPSHSVIEKGQTVTLRCDPISGHDNLYWYRRVMGKEIKFLLHFVKESKQDESGMPNNRFLAERTGGTYSTLKVQPAELEDSGVYFCASSQSGTGDIYGQFFGPGTRLTVL.